The 25 T cell receptor beta chains listed next were all sequenced from one sample in a study of Graves' ophthalmopathy and Graves' hyperthyroidism. Amplified TCR beta CDR3 regions were obtained using RNA transcripts as template. HTBI primers served in a first-round RT-PCR, which a second-round multiplex PCR followed. TCRdb re-analysed the multiplex PCR reads in MiXCR, keeping a single row per CDR3 protein. The repertoire holds around 1,000,000 distinct CDR3 sequences, with about 36% as singletons. The sequencing sample was made of peripheral blood or thyroid tissue (not recorded which). Receptor source: an adult man with Graves' hyperthyroidism.

Of note for this clonotype: This clone may be a read error of a much larger clone one base away. J is TRBJ2-5 and V is TRBV19; D call uncertain. Germline values: CDR1 LNHDA, CDR2 SQIVND (reference sequence). V shed 5 bases and J shed 2 bases, with 15 bases lying between them. The CDR3 extends over 15 amino acids. The CDR3 coding sequence is TGTGCCAGTAGTCTGCGGCCCACAGAACAAGAGACCCAGTACTTC. Its protein product is CASSLRPTEQETQYF.

This clonotype showed up just a few times. V and J are TRBV29-1 and TRBJ1-1, with TRBD1 as a possible D gene (6 bases). Trimming took off 0 bases at V and 5 bases at J, with 10 bases between the two ends. The germline gives CDR1 SQVTM, CDR2 ANQGSEA. The CDR3 is 13 residues long. Here the CDR3 reads CSVEDRGLTEAFF. The CDR3, as DNA: TGCAGCGTTGAAGATCGGGGGCTTACTGAAGCTTTCTTT.

Ten or more counts support this clonotype. This sequence joins TRBV29-1 and TRBJ1-1; D call uncertain. The V gene lost 5 bases and the J gene lost 8 bases, with 9 bases spanning the gap. The CDR3 length is 10 residues. CDR1 and CDR2 from the germline V gene are SQVTM and ANQGSEA. The CDR3 loop is CSVSGGEAFF. In nucleotides, the CDR3 is TGCAGCGTTAGCGGTGGGGAAGCTTTCTTT.

This clonotype was seen only a few times. V usage is TRBV28 and J usage is TRBJ1-1, with TRBD1 as a possible D gene (5 bases). V was trimmed by 8 bases and J by 1 base, leaving 14 bases between them. Germline-derived CDR1 and CDR2 are MDHEN and SYDVKM. CDR3 length: 14 amino acids. The CDR3 DNA follows: TGTGCCAGCGGAGACAGCGGACGGAACACTGAAGCTTTCTTT. Its translation: CASGDSGRNTEAFF.

The chain couples TRBV9 to TRBJ1-2, with a weak D call TRBD1 (5 bases). The CDR3 runs 13 residues. Germline V gene data show CDR1 as SGDLS and CDR2 as YYNGEE. V lost 0 bases and J 3 bases, leaving 6 bases between the germline ends. The CDR3 here is CASSVAGYYGYTF. DNA for the CDR3: TGTGCCAGCAGCGTAGCAGGGTACTATGGCTACACCTTC.

This clonotype was observed a single time. The chain carries TRBV5-1 and TRBJ1-4, with a possible D match to TRBD1 (6 bases). The germline V gene encodes CDR1 SGHRS and CDR2 YFSETQ. V shed 2 bases and J shed 6 bases, with 11 bases lying between them. This CDR3 is 14 amino acids long. CDR3 sequence (DNA): TGCGCCAGCAGCTTTGGGGCAGGGGATGAAAAACTGTTTTTT. This codes for CASSFGAGDEKLFF.

The sample holds a few counts of this clonotype. The genes are TRBV10-2 and TRBJ2-7; D is possibly TRBD2 (6 bases). The CDR3 totals 13 residues. Trimming removed 4 bases from V and 6 bases from J, with 13 bases in between. In germline, CDR1 is WSHSY, CDR2 SAAADI. CDR3 sequence: CASSGPGAGEQYF. The CDR3 DNA sequence: TGCGCCAGCAGTGGACCGGGAGCTGGCGAGCAGTACTTC.

This clonotype has more than one count but fewer than ten. The chain couples TRBV13 to TRBJ2-7, with D possibly TRBD1 on 5 matching bases. The V end lost 5 bases, the J end lost 5 bases, and 10 bases lay between the germline ends. Germline V gives CDR1 PRHDT, CDR2 FYEKMQ (reference sequence). There are 12 residues in the CDR3. The CDR3 DNA reads TGTGCCAGCAGCCAAGGGGCGGACGAGCAGTACTTC. Translation: CASSQGADEQYF. Full variable domain (outside the CDR3, taken from reference TRBV13 and TRBJ2-7): AAGVIQSPRHLIKEKRETATLKCYPIPRHDTVYWYQQGPGQDPQFLISFYEKMQSDKGSIPDRFSAQQFSDYHSELNMSSLELGDSALYFCASSQGADEQYFGPGTRLTVT.

This clonotype was observed many times. The chain is built from TRBV20-1 and TRBJ2-7; the D gene is possibly TRBD1 (7 bases). In germline, CDR1 is DFQATT, CDR2 SNEGSKA (reference sequence). CDR3 length: 15 residues. Trimming pared 0 bases from V and 3 bases from J, leaving 15 bases between. The CDR3 protein is CSARDRETGNYEQYF. CDR3 in DNA: TGCAGTGCTAGAGATCGGGAGACAGGGAACTACGAGCAGTACTTC.

The V gene is TRBV3-1, the J gene TRBJ2-5, with TRBD2 as a possible D gene (6 bases). The CDR3 runs to 15 residues. With 7 bases removed from V and 3 bases from J, the gap between germline ends came to 18 bases. CDR1 is LGHDT, CDR2 YNNKEL, per germline (reference sequence). CDR3 loop: CASIPIGGAEETQYF. The CDR3 DNA reads as TGTGCCAGCATACCTATCGGGGGAGCTGAAGAGACCCAGTACTTC.

The genes are TRBV5-5 and TRBJ2-7; D is possibly TRBD2 (6 bases). Germline V gene lookup returns CDR1 SGHKS and CDR2 YYEKEE (reference sequence). V shed 4 bases and J shed 3 bases, with 17 bases lying between them. There are 15 residues in the CDR3. The DNA of the CDR3 is TGTGCCAGCAGCCAAGGGCGGGGTAGAGACTACGAGCAGTACTTC. Its translation is CASSQGRGRDYEQYF.

V is TRBV20-1 and J is TRBJ2-5; no reliable D call. Trimming removed 3 bases at V and 2 bases at J, with 7 bases between. This CDR3 is built from 12 residues. Germline values: CDR1 DFQATT, CDR2 SNEGSKA (reference sequence). As DNA, the CDR3 is TGCAGTGCTAGTTGGGGACAAGAGACCCAGTACTTC. Residues: CSASWGQETQYF.

This clonotype was seen once. This may stem from a read error, because a much larger clone lies one nucleotide away. J is TRBJ1-6 and V is TRBV4-3, with 9 bases that match TRBD1. Germline CDR1 LGHNA, CDR2 YSLEER. J was trimmed by 9 bases and V by 4 bases; bases with no gene match: 13. The CDR3 length is 17 residues. The DNA for the CDR3 is TGCGCCAGCAGCCTAGATCGGGCCGGGACAGGGTCTTCACCCCTCCACTTT. Amino acid sequence: CASSLDRAGTGSSPLHF.

At least ten counts were recorded for this clonotype. The rearrangement joins TRBV19 to TRBJ2-7; D is tentatively TRBD1 or TRBD2 (5 bases each). Germline assignment: CDR1 LNHDA and CDR2 SQIVND (reference sequence). This CDR3 is built from 14 residues. The V end lost 6 bases, the J end lost 3 bases, and 15 bases lay between the germline ends. CDR3 loop: CASSTGTTIYEQYF. CDR3 DNA: TGTGCCAGTAGCACCGGGACCACGATCTACGAGCAGTACTTC.

The rearrangement links TRBV9 to TRBJ2-2; TRBD1 aligns across 8 bases. This CDR3 is 18 amino acids long. Germline loops: CDR1 SGDLS, CDR2 YYNGEE. The ends lost 4 bases at V and 5 bases at J; junction bases unmatched: 16. The DNA for the CDR3 is TGTGCCAGCAGCCGGCAACCCCCAAGGACAGGGATAACCGGGGAGCTGTTTTTT. Encoded protein: CASSRQPPRTGITGELFF. Combining the CDR3 with reference TRBV9 and TRBJ2-2 gives the whole variable domain DSGVTQTPKHLITATGQRVTLRCSPRSGDLSVYWYQQSLDQGLQFLIQYYNGEERAKGNILERFSAQQFPDLHSELNLSSLELGDSALYFCASSRQPPRTGITGELFFGEGSRLTVL.

Notes on this clonotype: One end of the junction is discordant with germline, which a read error may explain. The chain uses TRBV10-3 and TRBJ1-2, with D unresolved. This CDR3 is 14 amino acids long. Germline V gene lookup returns CDR1 ENHRY and CDR2 SYGVKD. In DNA, the CDR3 is TGTGCCAGCAGTTACTCCTATCGGGAGTATGGCTACACCTTC. It yields the protein CASSYSYREYGYTF.

On this clonotype: This may come from a read error, since a much larger clone is one base off. V usage is TRBV24-1 and J usage is TRBJ1-2; weak D call: TRBD1 (6 bases). This CDR3 comprises 14 residues. Germline lookup yields CDR1 KGHDR and CDR2 SFDVKD. CDR3 nucleotide sequence: TGTTCCACCAGCCGGAGGACAGCCAACTATGGCTACACCTTC. Its protein product is CSTSRRTANYGYTF.

This clonotype was seen many times. The rearrangement joins TRBV14 to TRBJ1-1, with D unclear. Deletions cut 0 bases from V and 1 base from J, with 18 bases between. The germline CDR1 and CDR2 sequences are SGHDN and FVKESK. The CDR3 runs to 18 residues. DNA of the CDR3: TGTGCCAGCAGCCAAGACTTTTCGTTGTCGATGGGGAACACTGAAGCTTTCTTT. Protein sequence: CASSQDFSLSMGNTEAFF.

This clonotype was seen repeatedly, ten times or more. The V call is TRBV14, the J call TRBJ2-2; TRBD1 aligns across 7 bases. The ends lost 0 bases at V and 0 bases at J; junction bases unmatched: 1. The CDR3 totals 16 residues. CDR1 SGHDN and CDR2 FVKESK come from the germline V gene. CDR3 protein: CASSQDRGSNTGELFF. Written as DNA, the CDR3 is TGTGCCAGCAGCCAAGACAGGGGGTCGAACACCGGGGAGCTGTTTTTT. The full variable domain, rest sourced from reference TRBV14 and TRBJ2-2, is EAGVTQFPSHSVIEKGQTVTLRCDPISGHDNLYWYRRVMGKEIKFLLHFVKESKQDESGMPNNRFLAERTGGTYSTLKVQPAELEDSGVYFCASSQDRGSNTGELFFGEGSRLTVL.

In the case of this clonotype: A clone one base away is much larger, so this may be a read error. The chain uses TRBV6-6 and TRBJ1-2, with a possible D match to TRBD1 (6 bases). The CDR3 is made up of 14 amino acids. Germline CDR1 is MNHNY and CDR2 is SVGAGI (reference sequence). V lost 8 bases and J lost 4, with 17 bases in between. In DNA form, the CDR3 reads TGTGCCAGCTGGTACAAGACAGGAGCCTATGGCTACACCTTC. This encodes CASWYKTGAYGYTF.

Of note for this clonotype: This sequence may be a read error, since a much larger clone differs from it by one base. This is likely a read error, given that the CDR3 carries no conserved phenylalanine or tryptophan at its end. CDR3 in amino acids: CASKSRQGVTEAFL. In nucleotides, the CDR3 is TGTGCCAGCAAGTCCCGACAGGGAGTTACTGAAGCTTTCCTT. The chain employs TRBV12-3 or TRBV12-4 and TRBJ1-1; 7 bases agree with TRBD1. Losses at the gene ends were 7 bases for V and 5 bases for J; bases not matched to a gene: 10. This CDR3 is 14 amino acids long.

The chain couples TRBV24-1 to TRBJ2-3, with TRBD2 identical over 7 bases. CDR3 length: 15 amino acids. Per the germline V gene, CDR1 is KGHDR and CDR2 is SFDVKD. Trimming removed 3 bases from V and 12 bases from J; junction bases left unmatched: 14. CDR3 coding DNA: TGTGCCACCAGTGATGCCTCCGGACTAGTTTATTCTCAGTATTTT. Translating gives CATSDASGLVYSQYF.

This clonotype was detected many times. The J gene is TRBJ2-2, the V gene TRBV7-2; 8 bases are a match to TRBD1. The CDR3 is 16 residues long. Germline-derived CDR1 and CDR2 are SGHTA and FQGNSA. With 5 bases clipped from V and 7 bases from J, the junction kept 12 bases outside the gene matches. The CDR3 DNA is TGTGCCAGCAGCAGAAGGACAGGGCGAGGAGGCGGGGAGCTGTTTTTT. Translated, it gives CASSRRTGRGGGELFF.

This clonotype showed up just a few times. This clone may be a read error of a much larger clone one base away. The rearrangement joins TRBV20-1 to TRBJ2-5; 8 bases agree with TRBD2. The CDR3 has 14 residues. The germline CDR1 and CDR2 sequences are DFQATT and SNEGSKA (reference sequence). The CDR3 sequence: CSALPGLVTETRYF. CDR3 sequence (DNA): TGCAGTGCTCTCCCGGGACTAGTGACCGAGACCCGGTACTTC.

In this sample, this clonotype turned up many times. V and J are TRBV7-2 and TRBJ2-2; no definite D call. The CDR3 covers 12 residues. CDR1 is SGHTA and CDR2 is FQGNSA in the germline V gene. V shed 5 bases and J shed 7 bases, with 8 bases lying between them. The CDR3 DNA reads as TGTGCCAGCAGCGTAGATAACGGGGAGCTGTTTTTT. Protein: CASSVDNGELFF.